This T cell receptor beta chain is from a study of cytomegalovirus exposure and HLA in healthy donors. Study at large: In a later analysis, the 100 to 150 validation repertoires were reported to have used the same platform as the 600 to 700 first-cohort repertoires. The study, taken as a whole, reports: The CMV antigen specificity of a few CMV-associated chains was confirmed through in vitro analysis. It was reported that the classifier diagnosed cytomegalovirus status with high specificity and sensitivity in both the original and validation cohorts.

The V gene's germline CDR1 is SQVTM and CDR2 ANQGSEA. The V segment lost 6 bases and the J segment 5 bases; nucleotides outside the gene matches: 7. There are 14 residues in the CDR3. Points on this clone: Its antigen is still unknown.

The donors were members of the roughly 120-subject validation cohort (separate from the roughly 660-subject first cohort). TCRdb keeps only in-frame clones here, not all; method: immunoSEQ multiplex PCR. The profile covers 240,000 or so clones, with approximately 83% appearing a single time and 1% to 1.5% taken by the ten largest. The sequence came from a woman aged 30 to 39 in good health and CMV-seropositive. V usage is TRBV29-1 and J usage is TRBJ1-5, with TRBD1 identical over 10 bases. The sample taken for sequencing was PBMCs. In DNA, the CDR3 is TGCAGCGTGGGACAGGGGAATCTCGATCAGCCCCAGCATTTT. This encodes CSVGQGNLDQPQHF.